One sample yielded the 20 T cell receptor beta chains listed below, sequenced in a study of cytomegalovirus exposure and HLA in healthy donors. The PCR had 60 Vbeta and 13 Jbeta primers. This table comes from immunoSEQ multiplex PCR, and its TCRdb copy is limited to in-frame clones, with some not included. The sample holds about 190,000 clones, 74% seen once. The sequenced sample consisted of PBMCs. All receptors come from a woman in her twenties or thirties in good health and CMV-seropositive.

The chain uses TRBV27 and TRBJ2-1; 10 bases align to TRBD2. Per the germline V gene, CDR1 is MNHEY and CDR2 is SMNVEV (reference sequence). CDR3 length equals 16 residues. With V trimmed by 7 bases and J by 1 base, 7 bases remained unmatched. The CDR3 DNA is TGTGCCAGCACCCCGTTGACTAGCGGGTCCTACAATGAGCAGTTCTTC. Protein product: CASTPLTSGSYNEQFF.

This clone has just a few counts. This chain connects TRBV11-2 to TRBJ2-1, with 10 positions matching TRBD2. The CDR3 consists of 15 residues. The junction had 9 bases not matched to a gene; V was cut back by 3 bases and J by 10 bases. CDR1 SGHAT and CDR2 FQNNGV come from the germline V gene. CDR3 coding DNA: TGTGCCAGCAGCTTGGTTCCTAGCGGGAGAATAGAGCAGTTCTTC. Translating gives CASSLVPSGRIEQFF.

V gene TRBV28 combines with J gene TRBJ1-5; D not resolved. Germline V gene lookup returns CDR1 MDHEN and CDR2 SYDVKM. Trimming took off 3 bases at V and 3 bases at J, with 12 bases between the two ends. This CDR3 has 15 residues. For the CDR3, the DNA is TGTGCCAGCAGTTTGGGCGGGCAGCTCAATCAGCCCCAGCATTTT. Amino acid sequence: CASSLGGQLNQPQHF.

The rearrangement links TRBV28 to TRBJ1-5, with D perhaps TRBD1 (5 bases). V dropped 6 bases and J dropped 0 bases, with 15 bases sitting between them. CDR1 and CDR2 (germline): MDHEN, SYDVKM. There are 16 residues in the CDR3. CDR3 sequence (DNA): TGTGCCAGCAGACCCGGGCGGGGCTATAGCAATCAGCCCCAGCATTTT. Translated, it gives CASRPGRGYSNQPQHF.

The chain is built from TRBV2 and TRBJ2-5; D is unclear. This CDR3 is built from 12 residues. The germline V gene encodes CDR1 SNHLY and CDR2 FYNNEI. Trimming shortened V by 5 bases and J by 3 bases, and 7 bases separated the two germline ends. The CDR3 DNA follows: TGTGCCAGCAGTTTCTCTAAAGAGACCCAGTACTTC. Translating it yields CASSFSKETQYF.

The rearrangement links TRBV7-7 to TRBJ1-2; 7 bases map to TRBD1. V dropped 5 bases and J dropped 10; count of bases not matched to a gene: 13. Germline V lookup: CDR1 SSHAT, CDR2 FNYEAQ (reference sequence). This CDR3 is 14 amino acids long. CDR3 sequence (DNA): TGTGCCAGCAGCCCCTTTGAGGGGGCGGTCGACTACACCTTC. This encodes CASSPFEGAVDYTF.

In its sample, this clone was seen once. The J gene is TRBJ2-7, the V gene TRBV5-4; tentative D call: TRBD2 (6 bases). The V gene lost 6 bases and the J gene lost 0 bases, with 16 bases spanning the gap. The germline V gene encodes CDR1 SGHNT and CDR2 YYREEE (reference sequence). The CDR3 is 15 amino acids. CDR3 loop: CASTFLSGPSYEQYF. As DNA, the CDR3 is TGTGCCAGCACCTTCCTTAGCGGCCCCTCCTACGAGCAGTACTTC.

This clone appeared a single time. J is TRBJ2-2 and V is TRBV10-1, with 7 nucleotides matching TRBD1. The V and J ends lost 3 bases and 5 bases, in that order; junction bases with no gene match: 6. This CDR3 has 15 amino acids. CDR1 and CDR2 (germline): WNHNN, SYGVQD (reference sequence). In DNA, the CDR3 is TGCGCCAGCAGTGATCTAAGGGGGCGAACCGGGGAGCTGTTTTTT. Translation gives CASSDLRGRTGELFF.

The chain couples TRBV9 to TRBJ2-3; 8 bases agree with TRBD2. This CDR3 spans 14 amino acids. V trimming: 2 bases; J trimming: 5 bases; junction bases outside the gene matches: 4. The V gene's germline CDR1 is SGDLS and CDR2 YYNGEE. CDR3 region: CASSVDLAGDTQYF. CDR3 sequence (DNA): TGTGCCAGCAGCGTTGACCTAGCGGGAGATACGCAGTATTTT.

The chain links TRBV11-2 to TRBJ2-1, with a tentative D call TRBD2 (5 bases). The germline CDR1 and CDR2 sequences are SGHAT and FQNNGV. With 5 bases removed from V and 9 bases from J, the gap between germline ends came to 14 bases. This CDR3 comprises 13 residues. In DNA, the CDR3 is TGTGCCAGCAGCCCTTTCTCGGGGATTGAGCAGTTCTTC. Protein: CASSPFSGIEQFF.

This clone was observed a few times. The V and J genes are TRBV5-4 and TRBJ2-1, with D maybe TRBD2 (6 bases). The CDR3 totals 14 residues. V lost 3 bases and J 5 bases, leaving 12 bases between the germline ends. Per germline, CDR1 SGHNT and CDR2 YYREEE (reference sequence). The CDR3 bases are TGTGCCAGCAGCTCGGAGATAGCGGACAATGAGCAGTTCTTC. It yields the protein CASSSEIADNEQFF. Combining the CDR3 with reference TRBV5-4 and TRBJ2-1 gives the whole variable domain ETGVTQSPTHLIKTRGQQVTLRCSSQSGHNTVSWYQQALGQGPQFIFQYYREEENGRGNFPPRFSGLQFPNYSSELNVNALELDDSALYLCASSSEIADNEQFFGPGTRLTVL.

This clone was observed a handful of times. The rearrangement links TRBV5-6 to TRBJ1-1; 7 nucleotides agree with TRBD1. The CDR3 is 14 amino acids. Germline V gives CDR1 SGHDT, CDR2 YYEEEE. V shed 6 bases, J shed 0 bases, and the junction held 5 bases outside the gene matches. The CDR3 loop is CASTETGMNTEAFF. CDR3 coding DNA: TGTGCCAGCACTGAGACAGGGATGAACACTGAAGCTTTCTTT.

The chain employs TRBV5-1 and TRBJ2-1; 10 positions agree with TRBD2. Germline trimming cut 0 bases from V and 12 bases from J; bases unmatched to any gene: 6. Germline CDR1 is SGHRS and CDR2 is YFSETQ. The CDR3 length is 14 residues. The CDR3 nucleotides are TGCGCCAGCAGCTTGGCCCTAGCGGGGGTGGGGCAGTTCTTC. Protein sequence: CASSLALAGVGQFF.

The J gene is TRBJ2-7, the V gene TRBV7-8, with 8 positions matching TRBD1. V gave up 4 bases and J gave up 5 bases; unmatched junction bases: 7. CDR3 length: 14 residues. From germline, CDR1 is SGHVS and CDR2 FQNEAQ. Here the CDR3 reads CASSSAGGADEQYF. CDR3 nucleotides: TGTGCCAGCAGCTCGGCAGGGGGCGCGGACGAGCAGTACTTC.

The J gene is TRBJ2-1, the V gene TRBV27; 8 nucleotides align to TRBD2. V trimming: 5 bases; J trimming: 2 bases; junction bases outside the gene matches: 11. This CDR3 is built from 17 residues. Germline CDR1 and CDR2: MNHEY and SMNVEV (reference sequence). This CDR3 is CASSPSWASGPYNEQFF. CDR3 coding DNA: TGTGCCAGCAGTCCATCCTGGGCTAGCGGGCCCTACAATGAGCAGTTCTTC.

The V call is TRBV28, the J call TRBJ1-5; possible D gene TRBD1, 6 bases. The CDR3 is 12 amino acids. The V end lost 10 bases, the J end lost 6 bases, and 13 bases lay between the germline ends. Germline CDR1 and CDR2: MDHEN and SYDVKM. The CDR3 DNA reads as TGTGCCACCCACAGGGTCGGTCAGCCCCAGCATTTT. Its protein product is CATHRVGQPQHF.

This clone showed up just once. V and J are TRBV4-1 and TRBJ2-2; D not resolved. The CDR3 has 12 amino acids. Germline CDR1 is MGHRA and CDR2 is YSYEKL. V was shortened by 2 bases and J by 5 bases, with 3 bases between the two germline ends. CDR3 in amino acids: CASSQHTGELFF. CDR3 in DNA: TGCGCCAGCAGCCAACATACCGGGGAGCTGTTTTTT.

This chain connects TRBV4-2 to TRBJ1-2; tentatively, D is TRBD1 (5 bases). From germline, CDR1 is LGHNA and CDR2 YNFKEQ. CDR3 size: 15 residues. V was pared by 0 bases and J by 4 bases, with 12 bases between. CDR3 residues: CASSQEDRTSYGYTF. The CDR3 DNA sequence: TGTGCCAGCAGCCAAGAGGATAGGACAAGCTATGGCTACACCTTC.

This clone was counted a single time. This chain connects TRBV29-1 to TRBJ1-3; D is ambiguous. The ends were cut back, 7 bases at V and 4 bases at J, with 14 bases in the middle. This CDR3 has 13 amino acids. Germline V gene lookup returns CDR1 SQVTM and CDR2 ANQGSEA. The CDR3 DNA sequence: TGCAGCGCAGGCGCGGGGATCGGAAACACCATATATTTT. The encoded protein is CSAGAGIGNTIYF.

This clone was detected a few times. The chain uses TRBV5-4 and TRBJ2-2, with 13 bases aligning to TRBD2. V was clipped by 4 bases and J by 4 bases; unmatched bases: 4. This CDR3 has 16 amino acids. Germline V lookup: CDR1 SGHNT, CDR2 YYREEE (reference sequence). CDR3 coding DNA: TGTGCCAGCAGCCCGGGACTAGCGGGAAGCACCGGGGAGCTGTTTTTT. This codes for CASSPGLAGSTGELFF.